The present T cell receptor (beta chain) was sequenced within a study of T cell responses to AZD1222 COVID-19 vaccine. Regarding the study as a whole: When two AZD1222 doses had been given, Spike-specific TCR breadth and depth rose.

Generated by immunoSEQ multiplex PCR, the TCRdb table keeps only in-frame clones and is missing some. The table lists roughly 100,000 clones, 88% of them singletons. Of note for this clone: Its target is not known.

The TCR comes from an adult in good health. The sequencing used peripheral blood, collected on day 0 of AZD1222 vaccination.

CDR3 protein: CSVKYGGKNTEAFF. CDR3 in DNA: TGCAGCGTTAAGTACGGGGGGAAAAACACTGAAGCTTTCTTT. V and J are TRBV29-1 and TRBJ1-1; perhaps TRBD1 as D (5 bases). V was pared by 5 bases and J by 2 bases, with 15 bases between. CDR1 SQVTM and CDR2 ANQGSEA come from the germline V gene. There are 14 residues in the CDR3.